Listed below are T cell receptor beta chains from one sample, sequenced in a study of cytomegalovirus exposure and HLA in healthy donors. Measured with immunoSEQ multiplex PCR; TCRdb has only the in-frame clones, and not every one. The table shows about 190,000 clones, with 82% occurring only once. Sequencing input: PBMCs. The receptors originated from a woman between 18 and 29 years old in good health and CMV-seronegative. CDR3s leave out the opening cysteine and the closing phenylalanine or tryptophan.

CDR3,J,V
ASRDFENTGELF,TRBJ2-2,TRBV12-5
SFPGGSYNEQF,TRBJ2-1,TRBV29-1
ASSLQGGFTEAF,TRBJ1-1,TRBV5-1
ASSETSPGTANSPLH,TRBJ1-6,TRBV10-1
ATSASDISGANVLT,TRBJ2-6,TRBV15
ARAGLASGELF,TRBJ2-2,TRBV5-3
ASSYDTGGRETQY,TRBJ2-5,TRBV5-1
ASYLPARQREADTQY,TRBJ2-3,TRBV18
ATREAGDFRWTDTQY,TRBJ2-3,TRBV15
ASSVVDRGYEQY,TRBJ2-7,TRBV9
ASSPLAGNTDTQY,TRBJ2-3,TRBV5-1
ASTSGGSGNQPQH,TRBJ1-5,TRBV6-1
ASSPAESNQPQH,TRBJ1-5,TRBV18
ASSTRTGGHNEQF,TRBJ2-1,TRBV7-3
ASSVGLAGVQY,TRBJ2-7,TRBV9
ASSYGGGSANEQY,TRBJ2-7,TRBV27
ASKSQGLAGENEQF,TRBJ2-1,TRBV4-2
ASSETGTQPQH,TRBJ1-5,TRBV7-8
ASRPGGASGYT,TRBJ1-2,TRBV6-6
ASSAGSGSGSRELF,TRBJ2-2,TRBV9
ASSVPATGYYGYT,TRBJ1-2,TRBV9
ASSYPGSGSYEQY,TRBJ2-7,TRBV6-5
ASSSWGPNTGELF,TRBJ2-2,TRBV6-5
ASSPPGQVFTPGGYT,TRBJ1-2,TRBV28
ASSQDGVAEYNEQF,TRBJ2-1,TRBV4-1
ASSLVNSGEQETQY,TRBJ2-5,TRBV4-2
ASSYQGFTDTQY,TRBJ2-3,TRBV6-5
ASSQAFQQEGNTEAF,TRBJ1-1,TRBV4-1
ASSDRQGDGYT,TRBJ1-2,TRBV10-2
ASSLTANNSPLH,TRBJ1-6,TRBV11-2
ASSLSNTGELF,TRBJ2-2,TRBV7-9
ASSFEQGGRNTIY,TRBJ1-3,TRBV28
ASSRGRRGNTIY,TRBJ1-3,TRBV21-1
ASSSRTGGTEAF,TRBJ1-1,TRBV9
ASSQVDSSPYEQY,.,TRBV4-1
ASSKQGGPSYGYT,TRBJ1-2,TRBV19
ATSRDRGPYEQY,TRBJ2-7,TRBV15
ASSFRGITEAF,TRBJ1-1,TRBV27
ASSPGFSNQPQH,TRBJ1-5,TRBV6-5
ASSVHRDLVENEQF,TRBJ2-1,TRBV2
ASSGGQGFTGELF,TRBJ2-2,TRBV27
AISEGNGRAETQY,TRBJ2-5,TRBV10-3
SVAGGTYTGELF,TRBJ2-2,TRBV29-1
ASSYSGQGGYEQY,TRBJ2-7,TRBV6-5
ASSYLARDTQY,TRBJ2-3,TRBV27
ASSPLFLQETQY,TRBJ2-5,TRBV5-1
ASSYDRGNTGELF,TRBJ2-2,TRBV6-5
ASSFVREGRYEQY,TRBJ2-7,TRBV28